Presented here are 6 T cell receptor beta chains from one specimen sequenced in a study of OX40 agonist ivuxolimab in advanced cancers. Profiling relied on immunoSEQ multiplex PCR, and the TCRdb table lists in-frame clones only, not all of them. Among more than 75,000 clones listed, roughly 84% were seen once. Sequenced material: CD4+ or CD8+ T cells sorted from blood, taken in a trial of the OX40 agonist ivuxolimab. The receptors derive from an adult with an advanced solid tumor such as melanoma, head and neck, liver or kidney cancer.

The CDR3 nucleotides read TGTGCCATCAATAGTAGGGGCACTGAAGCTTTCTTT. Its protein product is CAINSRGTEAFF. This chain connects TRBV10-3 to TRBJ1-1; tentatively, D is TRBD1 (5 bases). Per germline, CDR1 ENHRY and CDR2 SYGVKD. The CDR3 extends over 12 amino acids. V dropped 7 bases and J dropped 4 bases, with 10 bases sitting between them.

This clone was found once. The J gene is TRBJ2-7, the V gene TRBV4-2; 10 bases agree with TRBD1. V was pared by 3 bases and J by 8 bases, with 4 bases of the junction left unmatched. CDR1 LGHNA and CDR2 YNFKEQ come from the germline V gene. The CDR3 consists of 13 residues. The CDR3, as DNA: TGTGCCAGCAGCCAGGACAGGGGGTCTCAGCAGTACTTC. As protein: CASSQDRGSQQYF.

The genes are TRBV18 and TRBJ1-3; D is undetermined. In germline, CDR1 is KGHSH, CDR2 LQKENI. CDR3 length: 15 amino acids. Trimming pared 5 bases from V and 0 bases from J, leaving 11 bases between. The CDR3 DNA reads TGTGCCAGCTCAGATGGGCTCGCCTCTGGAAACACCATATATTTT. Encoded protein: CASSDGLASGNTIYF. Together with reference TRBV18 and TRBJ1-3, the CDR3 gives the full variable domain: NAGVMQNPRHLVRRRGQEARLRCSPMKGHSHVYWYRQLPEEGLKFMVYLQKENIIDESGMPKERFSAEFPKEGPSILRIQQVVRGDSAAYFCASSDGLASGNTIYFGEGSWLTVV.

This clone appeared a few times. The V and J genes are TRBV21-1 and TRBJ2-7; TRBD1 was called by the table and not checked on the DNA. TRBV21-1 is a pseudogene segment. CDR3 size: 18 residues. CDR3 DNA sequence: TGTGCCAGCAGCACCCTTCGATGGGGCAGGCTAAACTGTTACGAGCAGTACGTC. Amino acids: CASSTLRWGRLNCYEQYV.

CDR3 residues: CASSPQGDTGELFF. CDR3 in DNA: TGTGCCAGCTCACCCCAAGGCGACACCGGGGAGCTGTTTTTT. The chain has TRBV18 and TRBJ2-2; D gene uncertain. Trimming pared 3 bases from V and 3 bases from J, leaving 8 bases between. Germline CDR1 KGHSH, CDR2 LQKENI. The CDR3 length is 14 residues.

The chain has TRBV11-2 and TRBJ2-5; 7 bases align to TRBD2. The germline CDR1 and CDR2 sequences are SGHAT and FQNNGV. The junction had 3 bases not matched to a gene; V was cut back by 1 base and J by 1 base. The CDR3 contains 15 residues. CDR3 amino acids: CASSLAAGAQETQYF. The CDR3 DNA reads as TGTGCCAGCAGCTTAGCGGCGGGAGCCCAAGAGACCCAGTACTTC.